The clone carrying this TCR beta chain was seen only once. Profiling relied on immunoSEQ multiplex PCR, and the TCRdb table lists in-frame clones only, not all of them. The sample holds some 720,000 clones, roughly 90% seen once. This entry belongs to a study of shared T cell receptors in the human thymus. The CDR3 sequence is 19 residues long. From germline, CDR1 is SNHLY and CDR2 FYNNEI. The V and J ends lost 3 bases and 1 base, in that order; junction bases with no gene match: 11. The same sample was also studied in work on human thymus T cells. From that second work: Having surgery to correct congenital heart defects, healthy Finnish infants acted as the donors. Surgeons resected thymus tissue during corrective heart surgery. V and J genes seemed to be used with bias in thymic and blood repertoires. Thymic repertoires of unrelated individuals were reported in related research to overlap highly.

Material for sequencing was thymocytes. The TCR sequence derives from a boy in the first two years of life with a congenital heart defect. The chain combines TRBV2 with TRBJ2-1; 11 bases line up with TRBD2. The CDR3 spells CASSEAGTSGRGSYNEQFF. The CDR3 DNA follows: TGTGCCAGCAGTGAGGCAGGGACTAGCGGCCGAGGGTCCTACAATGAGCAGTTCTTC.